This TCR beta chain was found in a study of cytotoxic CD8 clonotypes in ibrutinib-treated CLL. Cryopreserved PBMCs provided 1.5 to 2 micrograms of genomic DNA for the TCR beta libraries. This table comes from immunoSEQ multiplex PCR, and its TCRdb copy is limited to in-frame clones, with some not included. Seen here are 100,000 to 150,000 clones, approximately 85% observed once, and the top ten hold about 1.9%. The material sequenced was PBMCs, taken after 24 months of ibrutinib treatment. This sequence was found in a human donor with chronic lymphocytic leukemia.

The CDR3: CASSLRQGSGQPQHF. The CDR3 coding sequence is TGTGCCAGCAGCTTACGTCAGGGCTCTGGTCAGCCCCAGCATTTT. The chain is built from TRBV7-2 and TRBJ1-5; D might be TRBD1 (5 bases). V was shortened by 2 bases and J by 6 bases, with 14 bases between the two germline ends. CDR1 and CDR2 (germline): SGHTA, FQGNSA. The CDR3 totals 15 residues.